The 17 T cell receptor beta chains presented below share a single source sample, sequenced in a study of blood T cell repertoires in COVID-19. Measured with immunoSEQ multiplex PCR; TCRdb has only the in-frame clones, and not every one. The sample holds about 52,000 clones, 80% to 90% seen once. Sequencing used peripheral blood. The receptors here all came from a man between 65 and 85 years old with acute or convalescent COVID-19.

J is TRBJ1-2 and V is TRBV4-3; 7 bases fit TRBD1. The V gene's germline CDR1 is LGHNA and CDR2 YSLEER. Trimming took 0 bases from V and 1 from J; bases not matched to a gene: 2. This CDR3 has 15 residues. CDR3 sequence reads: CASSQDDRVNYGYTF. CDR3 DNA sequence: TGCGCCAGCAGCCAAGACGACAGGGTTAACTATGGCTACACCTTC.

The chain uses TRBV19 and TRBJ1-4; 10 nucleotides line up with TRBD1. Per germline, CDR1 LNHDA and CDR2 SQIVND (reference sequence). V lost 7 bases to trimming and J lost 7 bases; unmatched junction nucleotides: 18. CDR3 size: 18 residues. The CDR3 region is CASTTPQGQGTNSEKLFF. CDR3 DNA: TGTGCCAGTACCACCCCCCAGGGACAGGGGACGAACAGTGAAAAACTGTTTTTT.

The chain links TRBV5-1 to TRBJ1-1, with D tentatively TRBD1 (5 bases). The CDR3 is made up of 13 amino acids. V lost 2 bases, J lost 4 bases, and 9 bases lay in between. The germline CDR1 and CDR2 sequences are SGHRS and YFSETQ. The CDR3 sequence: CASSFSTGTEAFF. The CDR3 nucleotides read TGCGCCAGCAGCTTTTCCACAGGCACTGAAGCTTTCTTT.

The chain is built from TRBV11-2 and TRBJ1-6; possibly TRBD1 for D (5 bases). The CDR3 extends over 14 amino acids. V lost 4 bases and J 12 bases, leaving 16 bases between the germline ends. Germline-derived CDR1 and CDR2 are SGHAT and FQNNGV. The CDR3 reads CASSSQQVGEPLHF. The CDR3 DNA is TGTGCCAGCAGCTCACAACAGGTGGGCGAACCCCTCCACTTT. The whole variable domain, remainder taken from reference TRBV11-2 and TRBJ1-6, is EAGVAQSPRYKIIEKRQSVAFWCNPISGHATLYWYQQILGQGPKLLIQFQNNGVVDDSQLPKDRFSAERLKGVDSTLKIQPAKLEDSAVYLCASSSQQVGEPLHFGNGTRLTVT.

The CDR3 nucleotides read TGCGCCAGCAGCCTGACAGGGTTGGCTGAAGCTTTCTTT. As protein: CASSLTGLAEAFF. The J gene is TRBJ1-1, the V gene TRBV5-1; 7 bases line up with TRBD1. CDR3 size: 13 residues. With 4 bases clipped from V and 6 bases from J, the junction kept 6 bases outside the gene matches. Germline V lookup: CDR1 SGHRS, CDR2 YFSETQ.

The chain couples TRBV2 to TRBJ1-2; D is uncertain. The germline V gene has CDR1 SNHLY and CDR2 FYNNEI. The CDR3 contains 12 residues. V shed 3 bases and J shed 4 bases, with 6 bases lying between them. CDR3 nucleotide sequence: TGTGCCAGCAGTGAGTACAGCTATGGCTACACCTTC. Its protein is CASSEYSYGYTF.

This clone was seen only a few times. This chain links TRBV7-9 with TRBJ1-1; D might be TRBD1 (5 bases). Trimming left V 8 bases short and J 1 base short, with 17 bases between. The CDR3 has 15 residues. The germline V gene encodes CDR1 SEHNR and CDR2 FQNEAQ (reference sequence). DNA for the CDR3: TGTGCCAGCCGTCGTCAGGGAATTTCGAACACTGAAGCTTTCTTT. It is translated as CASRRQGISNTEAFF.

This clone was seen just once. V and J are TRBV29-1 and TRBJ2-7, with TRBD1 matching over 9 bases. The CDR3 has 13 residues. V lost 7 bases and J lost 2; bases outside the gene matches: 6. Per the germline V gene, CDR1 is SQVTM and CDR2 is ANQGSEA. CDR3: CSGTGGSPYEQYF. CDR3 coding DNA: TGCAGCGGTACAGGGGGCTCGCCCTACGAGCAGTACTTC.

The CDR3 DNA reads TGTGCCAGCAGTCGAGCGGGTAGCTCCTACGAGCAGTACTTC. It codes for CASSRAGSSYEQYF. The rearrangement joins TRBV27 to TRBJ2-7, with TRBD2 as a possible D gene (6 bases). The V and J ends lost 5 bases and 0 bases respectively, with 11 bases between them. The CDR3 runs to 14 residues. Germline V CDR1 and CDR2: MNHEY, SMNVEV (reference sequence).

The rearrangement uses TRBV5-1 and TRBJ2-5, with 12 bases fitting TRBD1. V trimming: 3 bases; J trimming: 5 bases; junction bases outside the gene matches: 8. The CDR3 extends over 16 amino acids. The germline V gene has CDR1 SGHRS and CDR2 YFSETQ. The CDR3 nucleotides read TGCGCCAGCAGCTCGTACCGGGACAGGGGGCAGGAGACCCAGTACTTC. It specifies CASSSYRDRGQETQYF.

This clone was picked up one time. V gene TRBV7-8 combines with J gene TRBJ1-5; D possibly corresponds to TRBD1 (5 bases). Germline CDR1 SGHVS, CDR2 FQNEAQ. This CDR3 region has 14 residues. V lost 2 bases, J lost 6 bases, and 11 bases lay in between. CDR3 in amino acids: CASSLLGVGQPQHF. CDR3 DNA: TGTGCCAGCAGCTTATTAGGGGTCGGTCAGCCCCAGCATTTT.

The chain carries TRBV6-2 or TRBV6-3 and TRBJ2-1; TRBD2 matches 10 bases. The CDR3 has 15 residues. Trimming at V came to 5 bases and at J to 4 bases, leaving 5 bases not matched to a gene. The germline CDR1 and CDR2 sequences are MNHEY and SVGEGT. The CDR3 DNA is TGTGCCAGCAGTCTTCTAGCGGGGGTTTACAATGAGCAGTTCTTC. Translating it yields CASSLLAGVYNEQFF.

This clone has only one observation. The CDR3 DNA is TGCGCCAGCAGCCAAACAGGGTTCGGCTACACCTTC. Protein product: CASSQTGFGYTF. V gene TRBV4-3 combines with J gene TRBJ1-2; tentatively, D is TRBD1 (6 bases). Germline V gene sequence: CDR1 LGHNA, CDR2 YSLEER. V was shortened by 2 bases and J by 8 bases, with 9 bases between the two germline ends. The CDR3 spans 12 residues.

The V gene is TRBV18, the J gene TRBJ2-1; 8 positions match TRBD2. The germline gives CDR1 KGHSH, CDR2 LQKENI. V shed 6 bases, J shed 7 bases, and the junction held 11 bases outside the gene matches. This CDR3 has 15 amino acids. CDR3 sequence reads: CASSPAGDRRNEQFF. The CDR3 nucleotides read TGTGCCAGCTCCCCAGCGGGAGACCGGAGAAATGAGCAGTTCTTC.

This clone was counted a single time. Written as DNA, the CDR3 is TGTGCCAGCAGTGAAGGCGACAGGATCTATGGCTACACCTTC. This gives the protein CASSEGDRIYGYTF. The gene calls are TRBV6-1 and TRBJ1-2, with D maybe TRBD1 (6 bases). The ends were cut back, 1 base at V and 4 bases at J, with 10 bases in the middle. The CDR3 totals 14 residues. The germline CDR1 and CDR2 sequences are MNHNS and SASEGT.

The DNA for the CDR3 is TGTGCCAGCTCGCCAGGGCAAACTAATGAAAAACTGTTTTTT. Protein: CASSPGQTNEKLFF. The chain recombines TRBV18 with TRBJ1-4, with D possibly TRBD1 on 5 matching bases. V was clipped by 6 bases and J by 1 base, with 9 bases between them. The CDR3 has 14 amino acids. In germline, CDR1 is KGHSH, CDR2 LQKENI. The full variable domain, in which reference TRBV18 and TRBJ1-4 provide the parts outside the CDR3, is NAGVMQNPRHLVRRRGQEARLRCSPMKGHSHVYWYRQLPEEGLKFMVYLQKENIIDESGMPKERFSAEFPKEGPSILRIQQVVRGDSAAYFCASSPGQTNEKLFFGSGTQLSVL.

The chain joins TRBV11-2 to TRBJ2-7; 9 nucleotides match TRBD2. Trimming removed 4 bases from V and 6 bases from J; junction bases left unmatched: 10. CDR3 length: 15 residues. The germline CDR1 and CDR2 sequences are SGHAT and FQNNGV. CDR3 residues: CASSYPAGGFPEQYF. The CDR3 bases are TGTGCCAGCAGCTACCCAGCGGGAGGATTTCCCGAGCAGTACTTC.